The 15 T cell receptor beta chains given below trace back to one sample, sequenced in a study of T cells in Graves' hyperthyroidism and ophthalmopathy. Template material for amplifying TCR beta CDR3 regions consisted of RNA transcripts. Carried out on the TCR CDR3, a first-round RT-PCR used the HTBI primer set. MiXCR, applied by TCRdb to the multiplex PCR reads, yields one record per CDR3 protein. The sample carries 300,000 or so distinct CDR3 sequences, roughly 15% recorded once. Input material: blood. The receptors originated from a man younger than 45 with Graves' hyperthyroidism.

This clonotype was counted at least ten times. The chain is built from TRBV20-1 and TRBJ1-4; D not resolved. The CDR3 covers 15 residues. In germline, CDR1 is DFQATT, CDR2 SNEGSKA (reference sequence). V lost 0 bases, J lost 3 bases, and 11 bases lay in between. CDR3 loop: CSARETSASNEKLFF. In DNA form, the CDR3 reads TGCAGTGCTAGAGAGACCTCGGCATCTAATGAAAAACTGTTTTTT.

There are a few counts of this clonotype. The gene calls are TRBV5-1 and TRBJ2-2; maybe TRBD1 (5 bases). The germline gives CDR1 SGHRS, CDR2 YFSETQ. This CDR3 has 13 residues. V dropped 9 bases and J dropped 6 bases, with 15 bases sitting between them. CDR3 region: CATRQSESGELFF. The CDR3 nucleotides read TGCGCCACTCGACAGTCCGAGTCCGGGGAGCTGTTTTTT.

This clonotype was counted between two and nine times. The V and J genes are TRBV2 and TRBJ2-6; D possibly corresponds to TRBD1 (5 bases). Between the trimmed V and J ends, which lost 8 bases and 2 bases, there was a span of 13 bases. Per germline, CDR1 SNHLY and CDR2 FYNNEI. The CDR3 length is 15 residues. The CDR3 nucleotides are TGTGCCAGCGCTAGAGAAGGGGCTGGGGCCAACGTCCTGACTTTC. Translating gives CASAREGAGANVLTF.

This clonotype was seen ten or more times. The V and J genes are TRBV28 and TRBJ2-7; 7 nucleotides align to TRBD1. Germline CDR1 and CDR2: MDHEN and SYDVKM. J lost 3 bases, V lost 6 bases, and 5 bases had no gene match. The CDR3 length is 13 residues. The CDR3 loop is CASRGQANYEQYF. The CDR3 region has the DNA TGTGCCAGCAGAGGACAGGCGAACTACGAGCAGTACTTC.

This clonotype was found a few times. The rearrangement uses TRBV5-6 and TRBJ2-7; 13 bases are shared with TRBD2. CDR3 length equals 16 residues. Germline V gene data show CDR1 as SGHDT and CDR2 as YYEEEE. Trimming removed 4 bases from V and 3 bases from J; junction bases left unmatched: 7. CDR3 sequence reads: CASSPGLAGHFYEQYF. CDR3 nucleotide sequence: TGTGCCAGCAGCCCGGGACTAGCGGGACATTTCTACGAGCAGTACTTC. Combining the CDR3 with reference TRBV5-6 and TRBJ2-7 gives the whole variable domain DAGVTQSPTHLIKTRGQQVTLRCSPKSGHDTVSWYQQALGQGPQFIFQYYEEEERQRGNFPDRFSGHQFPNYSSELNVNALLLGDSALYLCASSPGLAGHFYEQYFGPGTRLTVT.

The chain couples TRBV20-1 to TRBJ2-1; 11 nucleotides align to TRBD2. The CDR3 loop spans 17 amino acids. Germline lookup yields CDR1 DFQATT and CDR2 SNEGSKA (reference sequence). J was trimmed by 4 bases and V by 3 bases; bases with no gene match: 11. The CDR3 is CSASSTSGTTYYNEQFF. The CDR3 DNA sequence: TGCAGTGCTAGTTCGACTAGCGGGACCACATATTACAATGAGCAGTTCTTC.

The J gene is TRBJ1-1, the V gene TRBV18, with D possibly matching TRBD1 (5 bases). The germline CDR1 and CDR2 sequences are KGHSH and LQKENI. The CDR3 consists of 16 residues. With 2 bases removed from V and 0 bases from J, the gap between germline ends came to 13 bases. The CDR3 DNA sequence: TGTGCCAGCTCACCATCGACCGGGACGGTGAACACTGAAGCTTTCTTT. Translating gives CASSPSTGTVNTEAFF.

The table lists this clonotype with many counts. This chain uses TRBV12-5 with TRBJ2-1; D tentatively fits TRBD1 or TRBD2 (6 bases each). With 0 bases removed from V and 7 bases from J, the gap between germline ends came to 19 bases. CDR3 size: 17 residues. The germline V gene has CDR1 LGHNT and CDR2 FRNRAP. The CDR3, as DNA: TGTGCTAGTGGTTTGGTACTGGGGGGCGATTTATATAATGAGCAGTTCTTC. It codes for CASGLVLGGDLYNEQFF.

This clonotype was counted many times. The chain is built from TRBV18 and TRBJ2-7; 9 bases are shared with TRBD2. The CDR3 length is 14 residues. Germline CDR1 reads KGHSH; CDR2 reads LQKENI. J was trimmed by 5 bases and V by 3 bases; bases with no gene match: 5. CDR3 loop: CASSPGLAGNEQYF. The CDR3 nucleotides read TGTGCCAGCTCACCCGGGCTAGCGGGGAACGAGCAGTACTTC.

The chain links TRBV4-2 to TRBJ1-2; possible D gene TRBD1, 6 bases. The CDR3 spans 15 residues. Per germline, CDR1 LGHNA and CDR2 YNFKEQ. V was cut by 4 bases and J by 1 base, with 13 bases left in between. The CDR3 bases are TGTGCCAGCAGCCCTAGGACAGCAATTAACTATGGCTACACCTTC. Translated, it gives CASSPRTAINYGYTF.

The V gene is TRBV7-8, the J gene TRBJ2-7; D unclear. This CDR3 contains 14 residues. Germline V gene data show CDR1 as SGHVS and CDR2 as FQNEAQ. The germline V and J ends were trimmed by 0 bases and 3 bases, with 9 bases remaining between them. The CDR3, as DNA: TGTGCCAGCAGCTTAGCGGACCAGTACTACGAGCAGTACTTC. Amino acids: CASSLADQYYEQYF.

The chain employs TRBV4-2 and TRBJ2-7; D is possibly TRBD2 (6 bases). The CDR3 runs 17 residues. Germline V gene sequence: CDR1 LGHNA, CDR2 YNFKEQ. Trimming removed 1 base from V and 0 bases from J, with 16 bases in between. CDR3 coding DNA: TGTGCCAGCAGCCAAGCGGGGCGGCGGGAAAGCTCCTACGAGCAGTACTTC. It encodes CASSQAGRRESSYEQYF.

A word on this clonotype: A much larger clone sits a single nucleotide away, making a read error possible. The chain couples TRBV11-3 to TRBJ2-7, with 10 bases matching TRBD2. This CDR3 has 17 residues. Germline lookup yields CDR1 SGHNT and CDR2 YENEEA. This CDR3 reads CASSLVTSGYSSYELYF. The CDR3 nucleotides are TGTGCCAGCAGCTTAGTGACTAGCGGGTATAGCTCCTACGAGCTGTACTTC.

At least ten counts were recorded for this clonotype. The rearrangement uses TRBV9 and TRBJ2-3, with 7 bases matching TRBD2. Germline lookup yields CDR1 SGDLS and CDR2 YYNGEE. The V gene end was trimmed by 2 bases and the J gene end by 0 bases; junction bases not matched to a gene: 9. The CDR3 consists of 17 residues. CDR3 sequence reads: CASSVRSSGISTDTQYF. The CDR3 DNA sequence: TGTGCCAGCAGCGTGAGGTCCAGCGGGATAAGCACAGATACGCAGTATTTT.

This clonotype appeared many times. The CDR3 DNA follows: TGTGCCAGCAGCTTAGTCGTAGGACAGGCGCACGAGCAGTACTTC. Translating it yields CASSLVVGQAHEQYF. The chain is built from TRBV11-2 and TRBJ2-7, with 7 bases matching TRBD1. Per germline, CDR1 SGHAT and CDR2 FQNNGV. V was clipped by 1 base and J by 5 bases; unmatched bases: 8. The CDR3 runs 15 residues.